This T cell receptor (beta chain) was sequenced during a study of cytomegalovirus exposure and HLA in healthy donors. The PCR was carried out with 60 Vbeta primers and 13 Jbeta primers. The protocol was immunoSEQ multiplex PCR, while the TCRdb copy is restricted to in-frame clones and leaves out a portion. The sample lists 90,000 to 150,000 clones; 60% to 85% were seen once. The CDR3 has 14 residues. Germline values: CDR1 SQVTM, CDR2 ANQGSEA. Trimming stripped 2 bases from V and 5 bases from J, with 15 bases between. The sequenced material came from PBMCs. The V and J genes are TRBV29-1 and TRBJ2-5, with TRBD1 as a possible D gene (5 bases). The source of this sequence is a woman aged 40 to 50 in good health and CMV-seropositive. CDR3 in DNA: TGCAGCGTTGAATTGGGGCAGGGTCCGGAGACCCAGTACTTC. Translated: CSVELGQGPETQYF. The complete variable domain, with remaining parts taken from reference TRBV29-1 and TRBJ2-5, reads SAVISQKPSRDICQRGTSLTIQCQVDSQVTMMFWYRQQPGQSLTLIATANQGSEATYESGFVIDKFPISRPNLTFSTLTVSNMSPEDSSIYLCSVELGQGPETQYFGPGTRLLVL.